The 13 T cell receptor beta chains below were found in one sample sequenced in a study of blood T cell repertoires in COVID-19. Only in-frame clones appear in the TCRdb table, and some are missing; sequencing was by immunoSEQ multiplex PCR. The sample gives under 200,000 clones, over 75% of which show up once; about 0.8% is in the top ten. The sample taken for sequencing was PBMCs or T cells enriched from blood (not recorded which). These receptor sequences come from a woman younger than 30 who had recovered from COVID-19.

The chain carries TRBV9 and TRBJ2-1; tentative D call: TRBD2 (5 bases). CDR1 and CDR2 (germline): SGDLS, YYNGEE. The CDR3 loop spans 16 amino acids. The V end was cut by 0 bases, the J end by 7 bases, with 17 bases between. In DNA, the CDR3 is TGTGCCAGCAGCGTAGGGGAGTATCGTCTCGGGAATGAGCAGTTCTTC. It yields the protein CASSVGEYRLGNEQFF.

Of note for this clone: Mismatch with germline at one junction end may stem from a read error. The V gene is TRBV10-3, the J gene TRBJ2-1; D remains unclear. CDR3 length: 12 amino acids. Germline V gene sequence: CDR1 ENHRY, CDR2 SYGVKD. The CDR3 nucleotides read TGTGCCATCGGTGATGGAGATGTGAGGCAGTTCTTC. Translation: CAIGDGDVRQFF.

The chain combines TRBV5-6 with TRBJ2-1; D perhaps matches TRBD2 (5 bases). Trimming removed 3 bases at V and 6 bases at J, with 16 bases between. The germline CDR1 and CDR2 sequences are SGHDT and YYEEEE. CDR3 length equals 15 residues. CDR3 residues: CASSSPGMRPNEQFF. Here the CDR3 DNA reads TGTGCCAGCAGCTCGCCGGGGATGCGACCCAATGAGCAGTTCTTC.

The chain combines TRBV28 with TRBJ1-5; TRBD1 aligns across 7 bases. Germline V gene sequence: CDR1 MDHEN, CDR2 SYDVKM. J gave up 7 bases and V 4 bases, and 13 bases lay outside the gene matches. The CDR3 totals 16 residues. CDR3 DNA sequence: TGTGCCAGCAGTTCCTATCGACAGGGCTCTGGGCAGCCCCAGCATTTT. Translating gives CASSSYRQGSGQPQHF.

V and J are TRBV7-8 and TRBJ2-3, with TRBD2 identical over 10 bases. The trim removed 7 bases at V and 1 base at J, leaving 11 bases unmatched. Germline V gene sequence: CDR1 SGHVS, CDR2 FQNEAQ. There are 17 residues in the CDR3. This CDR3 reads CASTYATGTSGTDTQYF. The DNA of the CDR3 is TGTGCCAGCACCTATGCGACCGGGACTAGCGGCACAGATACGCAGTATTTT.

The rearrangement uses TRBV11-2 and TRBJ2-6; 8 bases line up with TRBD2. This CDR3 has 17 amino acids. The V gene end was trimmed by 1 base and the J gene end by 9 bases; junction bases not matched to a gene: 11. Per the germline V gene, CDR1 is SGHAT and CDR2 is FQNNGV. The DNA of the CDR3 is TGTGCCAGCAGCTTAGGGGGGACTAGGACGGGGTACAACGTCCTGACTTTC. Translated: CASSLGGTRTGYNVLTF. Looking up the rest from reference TRBV11-2 and TRBJ2-6 gives the full variable domain: EAGVAQSPRYKIIEKRQSVAFWCNPISGHATLYWYQQILGQGPKLLIQFQNNGVVDDSQLPKDRFSAERLKGVDSTLKIQPAKLEDSAVYLCASSLGGTRTGYNVLTFGAGSRLTVL.

The sample holds a few counts of this clone. The chain carries TRBV7-3 and TRBJ2-2; TRBD2 agrees at 8 bases. Looked up from germline, CDR1 is SGHTA and CDR2 is FQGTGA. The CDR3 sequence is 14 residues long. V shed 5 bases, J shed 7 bases, and the junction held 6 bases outside the gene matches. CDR3 amino acids: CASSPPGGSGELFF. DNA for the CDR3: TGTGCCAGCAGCCCACCGGGGGGGAGCGGGGAGCTGTTTTTT.

The chain recombines TRBV28 with TRBJ1-5; no definite D call. Per the germline V gene, CDR1 is MDHEN and CDR2 is SYDVKM. The V and J ends lost 6 bases and 0 bases respectively, with 9 bases between them. The CDR3 sequence is 14 residues long. CDR3 coding DNA: TGTGCCAGCAGCAGACTGGTTAGCAATCAGCCCCAGCATTTT. Translating gives CASSRLVSNQPQHF.

The V gene is TRBV4-3, the J gene TRBJ2-1; 13 nucleotides agree with TRBD2. Germline V gives CDR1 LGHNA, CDR2 YSLEER. The CDR3 contains 15 residues. Germline trimming cut 4 bases from V and 9 bases from J; bases unmatched to any gene: 6. CDR3 DNA sequence: TGCGCCAGCAGCCGACTAGCGGGAGGAGGTAGTGAGCAGTTCTTC. It specifies CASSRLAGGGSEQFF.

This clone was recorded once. The chain is built from TRBV28 and TRBJ1-2; 8 bases map to TRBD1. V was clipped by 6 bases and J by 8 bases; unmatched bases: 8. This CDR3 region has 13 residues. CDR1 is MDHEN, CDR2 SYDVKM, per germline. The CDR3 is CASSSTGETGYTF. As DNA, the CDR3 is TGTGCCAGCAGCTCGACAGGGGAGACAGGCTACACCTTC.

This clone showed up just once. The chain carries TRBV7-2 and TRBJ1-5, with unresolved D. The CDR3 has 14 residues. Trimming left V 1 base short and J 5 bases short, with 9 bases between. CDR1 is SGHTA and CDR2 is FQGNSA in the germline V gene. The CDR3 nucleotides are TGTGCCAGCAGCTTAGGCGGACTTGATCAGCCCCAGCATTTT. As protein: CASSLGGLDQPQHF.

This clone appeared a single time. The chain carries TRBV2 and TRBJ2-1; D is undetermined. The CDR3 runs to 15 residues. CDR1 SNHLY and CDR2 FYNNEI come from the germline V gene. V was trimmed by 2 bases and J by 6 bases, leaving 14 bases between them. In DNA form, the CDR3 reads TGTGCCAGCAGTGAAATTCGTGCGGAAATCAATGAGCAGTTCTTC. Protein product: CASSEIRAEINEQFF. The whole variable domain, filled in from reference TRBV2 and TRBJ2-1, reads EPEVTQTPSHQVTQMGQEVILRCVPISNHLYFYWYRQILGQKVEFLVSFYNNEISEKSEIFDDQFSVERPDGSNFTLKIRSTKLEDSAMYFCASSEIRAEINEQFFGPGTRLTVL.

The chain uses TRBV28 and TRBJ1-5; the match to TRBD1 covers 10 bases. The CDR3 contains 13 residues. The trim removed 10 bases at V and 4 bases at J, leaving 4 bases unmatched. In germline, CDR1 is MDHEN, CDR2 SYDVKM. DNA for the CDR3: TGTGCCATCCGGACAGGGGGGAATCAGCCCCAGCATTTT. It translates to CAIRTGGNQPQHF.